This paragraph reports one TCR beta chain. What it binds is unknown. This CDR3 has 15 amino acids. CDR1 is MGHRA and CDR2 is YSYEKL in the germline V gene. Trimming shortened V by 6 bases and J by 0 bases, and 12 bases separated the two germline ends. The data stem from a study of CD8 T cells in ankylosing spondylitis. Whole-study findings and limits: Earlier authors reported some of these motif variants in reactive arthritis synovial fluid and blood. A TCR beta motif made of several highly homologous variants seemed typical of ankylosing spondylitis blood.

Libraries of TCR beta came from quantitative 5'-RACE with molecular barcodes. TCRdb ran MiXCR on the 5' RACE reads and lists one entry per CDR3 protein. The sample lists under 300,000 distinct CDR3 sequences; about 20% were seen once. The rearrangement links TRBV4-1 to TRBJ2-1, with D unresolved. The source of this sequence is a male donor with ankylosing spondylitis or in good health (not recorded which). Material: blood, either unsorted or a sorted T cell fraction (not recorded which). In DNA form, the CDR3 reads TGCGCCAGCAGTCCGCTCCCGAGCTCCTACAATGAGCAGTTCTTC. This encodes CASSPLPSSYNEQFF.